The rows below give T cell receptor beta chains drawn from one sample of a study of blood T cell repertoires in COVID-19. The method was immunoSEQ multiplex PCR; TCRdb's version includes in-frame clones alone and lacks a portion of them. The data show 150,000 to 200,000 clones, over 80% seen once. Input material: PBMCs or T cells enriched from blood (not recorded which). Receptor source: a woman aged 55-69 years who had recovered from COVID-19. CDR3s include the opening cysteine and the closing phenylalanine or tryptophan. D genes are given only for firm matches. Only part of the rows carry a size: once, few, many, or a class if the clone is expanded.

j_call cdr3_length v_call clone_size d_call cdr3_aa cdr3_nt
TRBJ1-2 14 TRBV27 once - CASSPRTESYGYTF TGTGCCAGCAGTCCACGGACAGAATCCTATGGCTACACCTTC
TRBJ2-3 14 TRBV9 - - CASSFSPSTDTQYF TGTGCCAGCAGCTTTTCCCCCTCCACAGATACGCAGTATTTT
TRBJ2-1 13 TRBV11-3 few - CASSLAPGREQFF TGTGCCAGCAGCTTAGCGCCAGGGCGTGAGCAGTTCTTC
TRBJ2-3 14 TRBV6-5 - TRBD2 CASRGLAGGNTQYF TGTGCCAGCAGGGGACTAGCGGGCGGAAATACGCAGTATTTT
TRBJ2-2 13 TRBV9 few - CASSLGGPGELFF TGTGCCAGCAGCCTTGGAGGGCCCGGGGAGCTGTTTTTT
TRBJ2-5 13 TRBV27 - TRBD1 CASSPGQVGSQYF TGTGCCAGCAGTCCGGGACAGGTGGGGTCCCAGTACTTC
TRBJ2-7 17 TRBV5-1 - TRBD1 CASSFLPPGTGSYEQYF TGCGCCAGCAGCTTTCTACCTCCCGGGACAGGGTCCTACGAGCAGTACTTC
TRBJ2-7 14 TRBV7-8 - TRBD2 CASSLEAGVYEQYF TGTGCCAGCAGCTTAGAAGCGGGGGTCTACGAGCAGTACTTC
TRBJ1-1 11 TRBV2 few - CASSELPVAFF TGTGCCAGCAGTGAACTCCCTGTTGCTTTCTTT
TRBJ2-2 15 TRBV3-1/TRBV3-2 - - CASSQDRPGTGELFF TGTGCCAGCAGCCAAGACCGGCCGGGCACCGGGGAGCTGTTTTTT
TRBJ2-6 14 TRBV10-3 - - CATRGLSGANVLTF TGTGCCACCAGGGGCCTCTCTGGGGCCAACGTCCTGACTTTC
TRBJ2-5 12 TRBV5-1 - - CASSLDRETQYF TGCGCCAGCAGCTTGGATCGGGAGACCCAGTACTTC
TRBJ1-2 13 TRBV5-1 - - CASSLRGARGYTF TGCGCCAGCAGCTTGCGGGGGGCAAGGGGCTACACCTTC
TRBJ2-1 16 TRBV27 - - CASSFVGGRGYNEQFF TGTGCCAGCAGTTTTGTTGGTGGGAGAGGGTACAATGAGCAGTTCTTC
TRBJ2-7 16 TRBV11-2 - TRBD1 CASSFLRGTGFYEQYF TGTGCCAGCAGCTTCCTGCGGGGGACAGGGTTCTACGAGCAGTACTTC
TRBJ2-3 15 TRBV2 - TRBD2 CASSVAGGRGDTQYF TGTGCCAGCAGCGTAGCGGGGGGGCGGGGAGATACGCAGTATTTT
TRBJ1-4 15 TRBV19 - - CASTAAGQGNEKLFF TGTGCCAGTACCGCGGCCGGGCAGGGAAATGAAAAACTGTTTTTT
TRBJ1-1 11 TRBV4-1 - - CASSRDTEAFF TGCGCCAGCAGCCGCGACACTGAAGCTTTCTTT
TRBJ2-3 16 TRBV28 - TRBD2 CASSLPGGPGTDTQYF TGTGCCAGCAGTTTACCGGGAGGGCCGGGCACAGATACGCAGTATTTT
TRBJ1-1 14 TRBV27 - TRBD1 CASSFSTGHTEAFF TGTGCCAGCAGTTTCTCGACAGGGCACACTGAAGCTTTCTTT